A selection of T cell receptor beta chains follows, all from one sample in a study of T cell repertoires in cytomegalovirus infection. TCRdb used MiXCR to reprocess the reads, holding one entry per CDR3 protein. The sample holds approximately 320,000 distinct CDR3 sequences, more than 8% seen once. Specimen: PBMCs. The receptors stem from a human donor in good health (CMV status not recorded). Some clones in this sample may be carry-over from other donors' samples. Both conserved end residues are part of each CDR3. The D gene is left open where the match is weak. Not all rows give a size; the values are once, few, many and, for expanded clones, a class.

J gene	clone size	V gene	D gene	CDR3 DNA	CDR3 protein
TRBJ2-5	many	TRBV27	TRBD1	TGTGCCAGCAGCGTACGGGACAGCCAAGAGACCCAGTACTTC	CASSVRDSQETQYF
TRBJ2-7	few	TRBV7-9	-	TGTGCCAGCAGCCTTAATCCCCTAGGGCTCTACGAGCAGTACTTC	CASSLNPLGLYEQYF
TRBJ2-7	many	TRBV7-9	TRBD1	TGTGCCAGCAGCCCCTGGGGACAGGGGATAAACTACGAGCAGTACTTC	CASSPWGQGINYEQYF
TRBJ1-1	-	TRBV7-9	-	TGTGCCAGCAGGGACACTGAAGCTTTCTTT	CASRDTEAFF
TRBJ1-1	many	TRBV3-1	-	TGTGCCAGCAGCCCCAACCCCAAGGCAGGGGCTTTATCGCGGAACACTGAAGCTTTCTTT	CASSPNPKAGALSRNTEAFF
TRBJ2-7	many	TRBV6-2/TRBV6-3	-	TGTGCCAGCAGCTCACCACCCGGGGGACAGTTTGACGAGCAGTACTTC	CASSSPPGGQFDEQYF
TRBJ2-5	many	TRBV7-2	-	TGTGCCAGCAGCTTAACTAGCGGCAGGGGGGGGACCCAGTACTTC	CASSLTSGRGGTQYF
TRBJ2-1	many	TRBV7-2	-	TGTGCCAGCAGCTTAGGGTCGGGGGCCTCCTACAATGAGCAGTTCTTC	CASSLGSGASYNEQFF
TRBJ2-3	few	TRBV6-2/TRBV6-3	TRBD1	TGTGCCAGCAAGCTAACCGGGACAGCGAGCACAGATACGCAGTATTTT	CASKLTGTASTDTQYF
TRBJ2-5	-	TRBV20-1	TRBD1	TGCAGTGCTGTTGACAGGGTAAAGACCCAGTACTTC	CSAVDRVKTQYF
TRBJ2-2	-	TRBV7-2	-	TGTGCCAGCAGGACCTCCCCTACCGGGGAGCTGTTTTTT	CASRTSPTGELFF
TRBJ1-5	few	TRBV27	-	TGTGCCAGCAGTTTGATCGGATATAGCAATCAGCCCCAGCATTTT	CASSLIGYSNQPQHF
TRBJ2-3	many	TRBV7-9	TRBD1	TGTGCCAGCAGGGGACAGGTATTCGGCACAGATACGCAGTATTTT	CASRGQVFGTDTQYF
TRBJ2-7	-	TRBV2	-	TGTGCCAGCATCTTAGCAGGACTTAAAGGCTACGAGCAGTACTTC	CASILAGLKGYEQYF
TRBJ1-2	-	TRBV4-1	TRBD1	TGTGCCAGCAGCCACTTGGGACAGAACTATGGCTACACCTTC	CASSHLGQNYGYTF
TRBJ2-5	-	TRBV6-2/TRBV6-3	TRBD2	TGTGCCAGCAGCGATAGCGGGAAAGAGACCCAGTACTTC	CASSDSGKETQYF
TRBJ2-7	few	TRBV29-1	-	TGCAGCACTGCTGACGGAGGCTACGAGCAGTACTTC	CSTADGGYEQYF
TRBJ2-1	-	TRBV2	TRBD2	TGTGCCAGCAGGGGCGGGAGGGCCTTGAATGAGCAGTTCTTC	CASRGGRALNEQFF
TRBJ2-5	-	TRBV9	-	TGTGCCAGCAGCCCACGACCCGGTGAGGAGACCCAGTACTTC	CASSPRPGEETQYF
TRBJ1-2	few	TRBV5-1	TRBD1	TGCGCCAGCAGCTCTCCGGGACAGGGCGTAGGAGGGGACTCTCATGGCTACACCTTC	CASSSPGQGVGGDSHGYTF
TRBJ1-2	few	TRBV5-6	-	TGTGCCAGCAGCCGAGGGCTTTCGGGGTATGGCTACACCTTC	CASSRGLSGYGYTF
TRBJ2-7	many	TRBV7-2	-	TGTGCCAGCACCCCCTCCCCGTACTACGAGCAGTACTTC	CASTPSPYYEQYF
TRBJ2-3	many	TRBV7-9	-	TGTGCCAGCACCGAATCAGATACGCAGTATTTT	CASTESDTQYF
TRBJ1-1	-	TRBV7-9	-	TGTGCCAGCAGCGAGGGCAGGGGTGGGACTGAAGCTTTCTTT	CASSEGRGGTEAFF
TRBJ2-3	-	TRBV14	-	TGTGCCAGCAGCCCCCCAGGGTACGGCACAGATACGCAGTATTTT	CASSPPGYGTDTQYF
TRBJ1-5	few	TRBV7-6	-	TGTGCCAGCAGCTTGACCGGACGGGATCAGCCCCAGCATTTT	CASSLTGRDQPQHF
TRBJ2-5	-	TRBV11-2	TRBD2	TGTGCCAGCAGCTTAGGGACTAGCGGGAGCGTACAAGAGACCCAGTACTTC	CASSLGTSGSVQETQYF
TRBJ2-1	many	TRBV7-9	-	TGTGCCAGCAGCCCCAGGCTAAGGAGAGGGAACAATGAGCAGTTCTTC	CASSPRLRRGNNEQFF
TRBJ2-1	few	TRBV11-3	-	TGTGCCAGCAGCCAGGGGGGGTCCCAGTTCTTC	CASSQGGSQFF
TRBJ2-7	few	TRBV6-2/TRBV6-3	-	TGTGCCAGCAGTCCTCAATATGGGCAGTACTTC	CASSPQYGQYF
TRBJ2-3	-	TRBV7-2	-	TGTGCCAGCAGCTTAGCGTCTAGCGCACCCACAGATACGCAGTATTTT	CASSLASSAPTDTQYF
TRBJ2-2	few	TRBV15	-	TGTGCCACCAGCAGAGGGGACCGGTTGCACACCGGGGAGCTGTTTTTT	CATSRGDRLHTGELFF
TRBJ2-7	-	TRBV6-2/TRBV6-3	TRBD2	TGTGCCAGCAGTTCCGGACTAGGACTAGCGGGAGGGTACGAGCAGTACTTC	CASSSGLGLAGGYEQYF
TRBJ1-1	many	TRBV7-2	-	TGTGCCAGCAGCAGAACCGGACAGACCATGAACACTGAAGCTTTCTTT	CASSRTGQTMNTEAFF
TRBJ2-1	-	TRBV7-6	-	TGTGCCAGCAGCAAAAGGGGGGTCGAGCAGTTCTTC	CASSKRGVEQFF
TRBJ2-3	-	TRBV12-3/TRBV12-4	-	TGTGCCAGCAGTTTAAGGGGGTACCAAAGCACAGATACGCAGTATTTT	CASSLRGYQSTDTQYF
TRBJ1-2	few	TRBV28	-	TGTGCCAGCAGCCCGGATCAGGGACACTATGGCTACACCTTC	CASSPDQGHYGYTF
TRBJ2-1	many	TRBV7-3	-	TGTGCCAGCAGCTTAACTGGGGGGCTGGGTGAGCAGTTCTTC	CASSLTGGLGEQFF